The 27 T cell receptor beta chains below were found in one sample sequenced in a study of cytomegalovirus exposure and HLA in healthy donors. PCR involved 60 Vbeta and 13 Jbeta primers. Method: immunoSEQ multiplex PCR; TCRdb's copy keeps in-frame clones and lacks some. The profile shows more than 150,000 clones, 75% to 85% of them singletons. The specimen was PBMCs. Receptors originate from a woman in her 30s in good health and CMV-seronegative.

This clone was counted only a few times. The rearrangement links TRBV11-2 to TRBJ2-5; TRBD2 agrees at 9 bases. Germline V lookup: CDR1 SGHAT, CDR2 FQNNGV. This CDR3 has 15 residues. J gave up 9 bases and V 1 base, and 9 bases lay outside the gene matches. Here the CDR3 reads CASSLGVSGGKAQYF. Written as DNA, the CDR3 is TGTGCCAGCAGCTTAGGGGTTAGCGGGGGAAAGGCCCAGTACTTC.

This clone was counted only a few times. The chain joins TRBV19 to TRBJ2-7, with 9 bases fitting TRBD1. V trimming: 4 bases; J trimming: 2 bases; junction bases outside the gene matches: 6. CDR1 is LNHDA and CDR2 is SQIVND in the germline V gene (reference sequence). The CDR3 loop spans 15 amino acids. The CDR3 DNA sequence: TGTGCCAGTAGTACGGGGACAGGGCCCCCCTACGAGCAGTACTTC. Protein product: CASSTGTGPPYEQYF.

The chain couples TRBV7-2 to TRBJ1-3; D may be TRBD1 (6 bases). With 6 bases removed from V and 0 bases from J, the gap between germline ends came to 6 bases. This CDR3 region has 13 residues. The V gene's germline CDR1 is SGHTA and CDR2 FQGNSA. CDR3 nucleotides: TGTGCCAGCAGACAGGGCTCTGGAAACACCATATATTTT. This codes for CASRQGSGNTIYF.

This clone was seen a single time. This chain joins TRBV4-2 and TRBJ2-2; 7 bases are shared with TRBD2. The CDR3 contains 16 residues. CDR1 and CDR2 (germline): LGHNA, YNFKEQ. The V and J ends lost 1 base and 4 bases, in that order; junction bases with no gene match: 6. The CDR3 is CASSQGAGVSTGELFF. The CDR3 DNA reads as TGTGCCAGCAGCCAAGGGGCGGGAGTAAGCACCGGGGAGCTGTTTTTT.

The genes are TRBV6-1 and TRBJ1-2, with a tentative D call TRBD1 (5 bases). The germline V gene encodes CDR1 MNHNS and CDR2 SASEGT. Trimming shortened V by 0 bases and J by 8 bases, and 13 bases separated the two germline ends. The CDR3 covers 14 residues. CDR3 sequence: CASSEAGTWGGYTF. CDR3 DNA: TGTGCCAGCAGTGAAGCGGGTACCTGGGGCGGCTACACCTTC.

The CDR3 is CASSMVRAPREETQYF. The CDR3 region has the DNA TGTGCCAGTAGTATGGTCCGGGCCCCTCGGGAGGAGACCCAGTACTTC. The chain employs TRBV19 and TRBJ2-5, with a tentative D call TRBD2 (6 bases). The CDR3 spans 16 residues. Per germline, CDR1 LNHDA and CDR2 SQIVND (reference sequence). Between the trimmed V and J ends, which lost 3 bases and 5 bases, there was a span of 19 bases.

This sequence joins TRBV7-9 and TRBJ1-2, with D perhaps TRBD1 (6 bases). The length of the CDR3 is 14 residues. Germline V gives CDR1 SEHNR, CDR2 FQNEAQ (reference sequence). The V and J ends lost 5 bases and 4 bases respectively, with 14 bases between them. CDR3 coding DNA: TGTGCCAGCAGCGCGGACAGCAAACCCTATGGCTACACCTTC. It encodes CASSADSKPYGYTF.

The rearrangement joins TRBV7-3 to TRBJ2-7; TRBD2 agrees at 7 bases. Germline V gene data show CDR1 as SGHTA and CDR2 as FQGTGA. With V trimmed by 5 bases and J by 4 bases, 11 bases remained unmatched. CDR3 size: 15 residues. CDR3 in amino acids: CASSPLAGAGYEQYF. The CDR3 nucleotides read TGTGCCAGCAGCCCGCTCGCGGGAGCGGGTTACGAGCAGTACTTC.

This chain uses TRBV18 with TRBJ1-3; D is undetermined. The germline V gene has CDR1 KGHSH and CDR2 LQKENI. This CDR3 is built from 18 residues. V shed 2 bases and J shed 4 bases, with 21 bases lying between them. The CDR3 DNA follows: TGTGCCAGCTCACCAAGGACTAGCGGGAGTTCGATCGGAAACACCATATATTTT. Translation: CASSPRTSGSSIGNTIYF.

The V gene is TRBV19, the J gene TRBJ1-5, with 8 bases aligning to TRBD1. Germline CDR1 LNHDA, CDR2 SQIVND (reference sequence). The CDR3 spans 15 residues. The trim removed 5 bases at V and 2 bases at J, leaving 5 bases unmatched. The CDR3: CASSLLDRGNQPQHF. CDR3 sequence (DNA): TGTGCCAGTAGTCTCTTGGACAGGGGCAATCAGCCCCAGCATTTT.

A single count supports this clone. The V call is TRBV7-9, the J call TRBJ1-6; D remains ambiguous. Germline CDR1 SEHNR, CDR2 FQNEAQ (reference sequence). CDR3 length equals 12 residues. Deletions cut 2 bases from V and 13 bases from J, with 9 bases between. The DNA of the CDR3 is TGTGCCAGCAGCTTACAGAGTAGCCCCCTCCACTTT. Amino acids: CASSLQSSPLHF.

In its sample, this clone was seen a few times. This chain links TRBV27 with TRBJ2-1; the match to TRBD2 covers 12 bases. Germline values: CDR1 MNHEY, CDR2 SMNVEV (reference sequence). V lost 6 bases and J lost 5; bases outside the gene matches: 2. The CDR3 contains 14 residues. The CDR3 spells CASSRTSGNNEQFF. The CDR3 bases are TGTGCCAGCAGCAGGACTAGCGGGAACAATGAGCAGTTCTTC.

This clone was seen a few times. V is TRBV6-5 and J is TRBJ2-3; D is uncertain. Trimming pared 6 bases from V and 2 bases from J, leaving 15 bases between. Germline V gene lookup returns CDR1 MNHEY and CDR2 SVGAGI. The CDR3 is made up of 15 amino acids. The CDR3 region is CASRSAARFTDTQYF. In nucleotides, the CDR3 is TGTGCCAGCAGGTCGGCGGCTCGCTTCACAGATACGCAGTATTTT.

This chain uses TRBV6-1 with TRBJ1-2; TRBD1 agrees at 9 bases. The CDR3 loop spans 13 amino acids. V was pared by 6 bases and J by 5 bases, with 4 bases of the junction left unmatched. CDR1 is MNHNS, CDR2 SASEGT, per germline. The CDR3 nucleotides read TGTGCCAGCAGCAAGGACAGGGGATATGGCTACACCTTC. Protein product: CASSKDRGYGYTF.

This clone was picked up one time. This rearrangement joins TRBV7-9 to TRBJ2-2; TRBD2 matches at 10 bases. Germline lookup yields CDR1 SEHNR and CDR2 FQNEAQ (reference sequence). The CDR3 contains 15 residues. The V segment lost 6 bases and the J segment 6 bases; nucleotides outside the gene matches: 7. In DNA form, the CDR3 reads TGTGCCAGCAGAGAGACCGGGACTAGCGCCGGGGAGCTGTTTTTT. Protein: CASRETGTSAGELFF.

The rearrangement links TRBV27 to TRBJ2-3; D remains ambiguous. Per germline, CDR1 MNHEY and CDR2 SMNVEV (reference sequence). The V gene lost 7 bases and the J gene lost 0 bases, with 8 bases spanning the gap. This CDR3 region has 13 residues. The CDR3 nucleotides are TGTGCCAGCACCCGTCCGAGCACAGATACGCAGTATTTT. This gives the protein CASTRPSTDTQYF.

This clone was detected only once. One junction end disagrees with the germline gene, perhaps due to a read error. The chain carries TRBV11-2 and TRBJ2-6, with D possibly TRBD1 on 5 matching bases. In germline, CDR1 is SGHAT, CDR2 FQNNGV. This CDR3 has 13 amino acids. CDR3 in DNA: TGTGCCAGCAGCTTCTTTGGGGCCAACGGCCTGACTTTC. This translates into CASSFFGANGLTF. Variable domain in full (rest from reference TRBV11-2 and TRBJ2-6): EAGVAQSPRYKIIEKRQSVAFWCNPISGHATLYWYQQILGQGPKLLIQFQNNGVVDDSQLPKDRFSAERLKGVDSTLKIQPAKLEDSAVYLCASSFFGANGLTFGAGSRLTVL.

In this sample, this clone turned up a few times. This chain uses TRBV4-3 with TRBJ1-3; D gene ambiguous. The CDR3 length is 18 residues. Germline CDR1 reads LGHNA; CDR2 reads YSLEER. The V and J ends lost 0 bases and 0 bases respectively, with 15 bases between them. The CDR3 nucleotides read TGCGCCAGCAGCCAAGAACGACCAGCTGCGGCCTCTGGAAACACCATATATTTT. This encodes CASSQERPAAASGNTIYF.

The V and J genes are TRBV7-8 and TRBJ2-2; 11 nucleotides align to TRBD2. The junction had 8 bases not matched to a gene; V was cut back by 5 bases and J by 6 bases. Germline V gene data show CDR1 as SGHVS and CDR2 as FQNEAQ. The CDR3 totals 16 residues. CDR3 loop: CASSLIAGGPAGELFF. In nucleotides, the CDR3 is TGTGCCAGCAGCCTTATAGCGGGGGGGCCCGCCGGGGAGCTGTTTTTT. The variable domain in full, with the rest retrieved from reference TRBV7-8 and TRBJ2-2, is GAGVSQSPRYKVAKRGQDVALRCDPISGHVSLFWYQQALGQGPEFLTYFQNEAQLDKSGLPSDRFFAERPEGSVSTLKIQRTQQEDSAVYLCASSLIAGGPAGELFFGEGSRLTVL.

The chain employs TRBV2 and TRBJ2-5, with 7 bases matching TRBD2. This CDR3 is built from 16 residues. In germline, CDR1 is SNHLY, CDR2 FYNNEI. V was clipped by 2 bases and J by 5 bases; unmatched bases: 11. The CDR3 DNA sequence: TGTGCCAGCAGTGAATCTGGACTAGTGACTTGGGAGACCCAGTACTTC. It encodes CASSESGLVTWETQYF.

This clone was detected only once. The chain combines TRBV29-1 with TRBJ2-2; D is unclear. Germline V gives CDR1 SQVTM, CDR2 ANQGSEA. This CDR3 region has 11 residues. The DNA for the CDR3 is TGCAGAGAAAGGAGAGCCGGGGAGCTGTTTTTT. This encodes CRERRAGELFF.

This clone was observed once. The V and J genes are TRBV28 and TRBJ1-1, with D maybe TRBD1 (5 bases). The germline CDR1 and CDR2 sequences are MDHEN and SYDVKM. V dropped 8 bases and J dropped 0 bases, with 25 bases sitting between them. The CDR3 has 18 residues. The DNA for the CDR3 is TGTGCCAGCGGGTCTGAAGGGGTGATGATGTACGTGAACACTGAAGCTTTCTTT. Translated, it gives CASGSEGVMMYVNTEAFF.

This clone was observed a few times. The gene calls are TRBV6-6 and TRBJ2-7; 9 nucleotides line up with TRBD1. The CDR3 spans 14 residues. Germline-derived CDR1 and CDR2 are MNHNY and SVGAGI (reference sequence). V dropped 5 bases and J dropped 4; count of bases not matched to a gene: 6. The DNA for the CDR3 is TGTGCCAGCAGTACGACAGGGGGAGGGTACGAGCAGTACTTC. Protein sequence: CASSTTGGGYEQYF.

V is TRBV4-1 and J is TRBJ2-5, with 12 bases matching TRBD2. The CDR3 contains 17 residues. Trimming took 4 bases from V and 1 from J; bases not matched to a gene: 7. CDR1 and CDR2 (germline): MGHRA, YSYEKL. CDR3 sequence reads: CASSPRAGLAGQETQYF. The CDR3 bases are TGCGCCAGCAGCCCCAGAGCGGGACTAGCGGGCCAAGAGACCCAGTACTTC.

The gene calls are TRBV6-5 and TRBJ1-5; tentatively, D is TRBD1 (5 bases). The CDR3 is made up of 14 amino acids. Germline CDR1 MNHEY, CDR2 SVGAGI. V dropped 5 bases and J dropped 0 bases, with 8 bases sitting between them. CDR3 sequence: CASSRGDSNQPQHF. The CDR3 coding sequence is TGTGCCAGCAGTCGGGGGGATAGCAATCAGCCCCAGCATTTT.

This chain links TRBV27 with TRBJ2-2; D gene unclear. CDR1 is MNHEY and CDR2 is SMNVEV in the germline V gene (reference sequence). Trimming removed 4 bases at V and 6 bases at J, with 12 bases between. This CDR3 has 14 amino acids. The DNA of the CDR3 is TGTGCCAGCAGTTCATCATACAGTGCCGGGGAGCTGTTTTTT. Encoded protein: CASSSSYSAGELFF.

V usage is TRBV20-1 and J usage is TRBJ1-2, with 9 bases matching TRBD1. Germline assignment: CDR1 DFQATT and CDR2 SNEGSKA (reference sequence). This CDR3 spans 11 amino acids. J was trimmed by 7 bases and V by 6 bases; bases with no gene match: 3. For the CDR3, the DNA is TGCAGTGCGTCGGACAGGGGTGGCTACACCTTC. Translation gives CSASDRGGYTF.